This entry features one TCR beta chain sequence. Primers for the PCR totalled 60 Vbeta and 13 Jbeta. Method: immunoSEQ multiplex PCR; TCRdb's copy keeps in-frame clones and lacks some. The repertoire holds about 140,000 clones, with 72% as singletons. The sample is drawn from a study of cytomegalovirus exposure and HLA in healthy donors. CDR1 and CDR2 (germline): SGHRS, YFSETQ. This CDR3 contains 13 residues. The chain joins TRBV5-1 to TRBJ2-5; 7 bases align to TRBD1. The J call may be faulty, since TRBJ2-7 better matches the DNA end. The specimen was PBMCs. The receptor comes from a man in his fifties in good health and CMV-seropositive. DNA for the CDR3: TGCGCCAGCAGCGCGGACAGGTTCTACGAGCAGTACTTC. Its translation: CASSADRFYEQYF.